The clone carrying this T cell receptor beta chain was counted at least ten times. The record originates from a study of neurological immune-mediated disorders. TCRdb passed the 5' RACE reads through MiXCR, listing each CDR3 protein once. The sample holds about 66,000 distinct CDR3 sequences; roughly 3.6% are singletons and the top ten take approximately 1.2%. This CDR3 contains 14 residues. Trimming removed 5 bases from V and 4 bases from J, with 12 bases in between. The TCR sequence derives from a man in his thirties or forties with multiple sclerosis. The V call is TRBV12-3 or TRBV12-4, the J call TRBJ1-3; a weak D match, TRBD1 (6 bases). The specimen sequenced was PBMCs. The CDR3 coding sequence is TGTGCCAGCAGTCTACAGGGAAACGGAAACACCATATATTTT. This encodes CASSLQGNGNTIYF.